This T cell receptor beta chain was captured by sequencing in a study of CD8+ T cells in alopecia areata. Germline CDR1 SGDLS, CDR2 YYNGEE. The CDR3 length is 13 residues. Trimming cost V 0 bases and J 4 bases, with 4 bases left between them. Treatment described: oral pan-JAK inhibitor, 5-10 mg twice daily. After isolation, RNA underwent reverse transcription to generate cDNA as the sequencing template. The assay was immunoSEQ multiplex PCR, and TCRdb's table has in-frame clones only and misses some. The table shows about 200,000 clones, with roughly 64% occurring only once. J is TRBJ2-2 and V is TRBV9; D gene ambiguous. The source was CD4+ T cells sorted from blood, collected at week 24, from a patient treated with tofacitinib. This TCR came from a human donor with alopecia areata. CDR3 bases: TGTGCCAGCAGCGTAGACCCCACCGGGGAGCTGTTTTTT. Translated: CASSVDPTGELFF.